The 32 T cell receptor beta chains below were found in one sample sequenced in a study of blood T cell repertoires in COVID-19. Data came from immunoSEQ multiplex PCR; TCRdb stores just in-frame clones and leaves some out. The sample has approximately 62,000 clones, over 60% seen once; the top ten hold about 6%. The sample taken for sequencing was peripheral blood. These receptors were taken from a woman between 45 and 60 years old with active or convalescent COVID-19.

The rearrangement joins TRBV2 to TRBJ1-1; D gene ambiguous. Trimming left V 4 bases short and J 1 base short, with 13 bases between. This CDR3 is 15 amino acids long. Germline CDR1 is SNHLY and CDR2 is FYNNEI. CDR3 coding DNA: TGTGCCAGCAGTGCGGCCTCCCCTAGGAACACTGAAGCTTTCTTT. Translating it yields CASSAASPRNTEAFF.

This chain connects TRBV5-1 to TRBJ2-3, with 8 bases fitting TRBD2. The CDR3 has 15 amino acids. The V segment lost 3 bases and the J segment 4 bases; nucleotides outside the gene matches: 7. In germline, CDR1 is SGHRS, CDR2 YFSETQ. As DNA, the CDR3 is TGCGCCAGCAGCTACGGGACTAGTTATCCAGATACGCAGTATTTT. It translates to CASSYGTSYPDTQYF.

The CDR3 region is CASSVRASSSYNEQFF. In DNA, the CDR3 is TGTGCCAGCAGCGTTCGTGCGTCCTCTTCCTACAATGAGCAGTTCTTC. This sequence joins TRBV9 and TRBJ2-1; D is undetermined. Deletions cut 2 bases from V and 1 base from J, with 13 bases between. Germline V gene lookup returns CDR1 SGDLS and CDR2 YYNGEE. The CDR3 loop spans 16 amino acids.

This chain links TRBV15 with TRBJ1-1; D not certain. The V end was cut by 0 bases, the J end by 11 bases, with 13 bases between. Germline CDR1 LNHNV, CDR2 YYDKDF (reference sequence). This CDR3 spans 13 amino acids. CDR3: CATSRDSIPPAFF. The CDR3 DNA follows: TGTGCCACCAGCAGAGATTCTATCCCCCCGGCTTTCTTT.

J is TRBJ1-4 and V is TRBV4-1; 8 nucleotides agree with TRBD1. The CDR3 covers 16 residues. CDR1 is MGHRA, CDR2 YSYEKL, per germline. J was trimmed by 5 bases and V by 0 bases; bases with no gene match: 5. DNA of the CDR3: TGCGCCAGCAGCCAAGATCCCAGGGGGCGAAATGAAAAACTGTTTTTT. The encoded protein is CASSQDPRGRNEKLFF.

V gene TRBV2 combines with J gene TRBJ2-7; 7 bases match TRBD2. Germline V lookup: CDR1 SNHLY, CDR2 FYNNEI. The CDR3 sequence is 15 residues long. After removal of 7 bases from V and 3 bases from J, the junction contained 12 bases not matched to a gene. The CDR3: CASTGRERANYEQYF. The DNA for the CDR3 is TGTGCCAGCACGGGGCGGGAGCGGGCAAACTACGAGCAGTACTTC.

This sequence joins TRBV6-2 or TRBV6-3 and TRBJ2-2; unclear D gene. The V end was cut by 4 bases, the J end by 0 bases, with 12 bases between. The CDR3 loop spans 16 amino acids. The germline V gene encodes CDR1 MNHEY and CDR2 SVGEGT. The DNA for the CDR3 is TGTGCCAGCAGTTCTCTAACGAATGCGAACACCGGGGAGCTGTTTTTT. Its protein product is CASSSLTNANTGELFF.

Here the CDR3 DNA reads TGTGCCAGCAGTTACGGCAGGGGTTATAATTCACCCCTCCACTTT. Translated: CASSYGRGYNSPLHF. The J gene is TRBJ1-6, the V gene TRBV6-5; D might be TRBD1 (6 bases). Germline V gene data show CDR1 as MNHEY and CDR2 as SVGAGI. The CDR3 covers 15 residues. V gave up 2 bases and J gave up 4 bases, with 9 bases separating them.

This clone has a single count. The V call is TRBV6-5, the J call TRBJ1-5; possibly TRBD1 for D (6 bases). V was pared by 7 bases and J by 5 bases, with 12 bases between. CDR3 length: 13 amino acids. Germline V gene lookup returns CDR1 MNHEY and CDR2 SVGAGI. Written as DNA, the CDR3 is TGTGCCAGCACCCGAAACAGGGATCAGCCCCAGCATTTT. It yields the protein CASTRNRDQPQHF.

DNA of the CDR3: TGCGCCAGCAGCCAAGATGAGTCCCCGGGGGAAAAACTGTTTTTT. It translates to CASSQDESPGEKLFF. This sequence joins TRBV4-3 and TRBJ1-4, with D hard to call. Germline CDR1 is LGHNA and CDR2 is YSLEER. The CDR3 contains 15 residues. With 0 bases removed from V and 8 bases from J, the gap between germline ends came to 13 bases.

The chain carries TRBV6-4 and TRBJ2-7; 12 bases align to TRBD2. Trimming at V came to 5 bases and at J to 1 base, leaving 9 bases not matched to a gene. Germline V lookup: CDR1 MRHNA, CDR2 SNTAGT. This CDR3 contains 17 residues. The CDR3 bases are TGTGCCAGCAGTTGGACTAGCGGGACCCTACTTTCCTACGAGCAGTACTTC. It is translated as CASSWTSGTLLSYEQYF.

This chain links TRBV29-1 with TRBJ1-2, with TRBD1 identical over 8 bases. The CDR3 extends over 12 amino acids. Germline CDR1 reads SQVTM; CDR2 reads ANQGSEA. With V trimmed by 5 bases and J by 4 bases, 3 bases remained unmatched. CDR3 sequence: CSVPDRGYGYTF. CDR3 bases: TGCAGCGTTCCCGACAGGGGCTATGGCTACACCTTC.

CDR3 sequence reads: CATPNPGQVAKNIQYF. In DNA, the CDR3 is TGTGCCACCCCTAATCCGGGACAGGTAGCCAAAAACATTCAGTACTTC. The rearrangement uses TRBV24-1 and TRBJ2-4; TRBD1 matches 8 bases. The V and J ends lost 9 bases and 0 bases, in that order; junction bases with no gene match: 9. This CDR3 has 16 residues. Germline values: CDR1 KGHDR, CDR2 SFDVKD.

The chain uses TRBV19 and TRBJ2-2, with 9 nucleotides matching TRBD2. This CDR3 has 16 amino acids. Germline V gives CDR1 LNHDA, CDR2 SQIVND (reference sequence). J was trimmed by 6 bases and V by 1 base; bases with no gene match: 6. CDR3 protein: CASSIGASGKAGELFF. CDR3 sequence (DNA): TGTGCCAGTAGTATAGGGGCTAGCGGGAAAGCCGGGGAGCTGTTTTTT.

CDR3 in amino acids: CASSERAWEGGEQYF. CDR3 DNA sequence: TGTGCCAGCAGTGAAAGGGCGTGGGAGGGAGGCGAGCAGTACTTC. The rearrangement uses TRBV2 and TRBJ2-7, with 7 bases that match TRBD2. Germline V gives CDR1 SNHLY, CDR2 FYNNEI. Unmatched junction bases numbered 10, after V lost 2 bases and J lost 6 bases. The length of the CDR3 is 15 residues. Full variable domain (outside the CDR3, taken from reference TRBV2 and TRBJ2-7): EPEVTQTPSHQVTQMGQEVILRCVPISNHLYFYWYRQILGQKVEFLVSFYNNEISEKSEIFDDQFSVERPDGSNFTLKIRSTKLEDSAMYFCASSERAWEGGEQYFGPGTRLTVT.

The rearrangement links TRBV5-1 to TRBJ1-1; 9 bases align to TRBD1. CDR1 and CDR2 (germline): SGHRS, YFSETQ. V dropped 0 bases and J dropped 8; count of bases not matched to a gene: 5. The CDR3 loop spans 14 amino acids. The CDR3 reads CASSLGVGTGEAFF. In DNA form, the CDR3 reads TGCGCCAGCAGCTTGGGGGTGGGGACAGGGGAAGCTTTCTTT.

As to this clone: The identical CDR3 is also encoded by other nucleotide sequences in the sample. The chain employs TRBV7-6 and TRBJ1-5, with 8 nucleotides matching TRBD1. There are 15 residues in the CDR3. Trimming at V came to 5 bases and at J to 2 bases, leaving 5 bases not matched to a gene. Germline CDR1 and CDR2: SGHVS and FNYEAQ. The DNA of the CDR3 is TGTGCCAGCAGCCCAACAGGGGGTGGCAATCAGCCCCAGCATTTT. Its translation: CASSPTGGGNQPQHF.

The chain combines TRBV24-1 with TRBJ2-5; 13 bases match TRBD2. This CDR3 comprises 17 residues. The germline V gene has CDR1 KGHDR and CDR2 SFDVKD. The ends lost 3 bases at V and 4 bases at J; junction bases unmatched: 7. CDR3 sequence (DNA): TGTGCCACCAGTGATGCAGGGACTAGCGGGGAAAGAGAGACCCAGTACTTC. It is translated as CATSDAGTSGERETQYF.

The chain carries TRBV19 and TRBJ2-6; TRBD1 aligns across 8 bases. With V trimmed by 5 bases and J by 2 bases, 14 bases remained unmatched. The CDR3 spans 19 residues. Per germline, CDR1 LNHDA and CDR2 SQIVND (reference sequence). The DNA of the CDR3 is TGTGCCAGTAGTGACGGACAGGGCAGACTTAGCACTGGGGCCAACGTCCTGACTTTC. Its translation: CASSDGQGRLSTGANVLTF.

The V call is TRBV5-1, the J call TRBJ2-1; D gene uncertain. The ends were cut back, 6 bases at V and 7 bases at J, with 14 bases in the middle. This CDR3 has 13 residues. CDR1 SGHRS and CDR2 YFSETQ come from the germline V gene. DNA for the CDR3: TGCGCCAGCAACCTCCTAGGTCAGAATGAGCAGTTCTTC. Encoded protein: CASNLLGQNEQFF. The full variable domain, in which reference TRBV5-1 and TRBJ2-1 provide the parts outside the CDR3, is KAGVTQTPRYLIKTRGQQVTLSCSPISGHRSVSWYQQTPGQGLQFLFEYFSETQRNKGNFPGRFSGRQFSNSRSEMNVSTLELGDSALYLCASNLLGQNEQFFGPGTRLTVL.

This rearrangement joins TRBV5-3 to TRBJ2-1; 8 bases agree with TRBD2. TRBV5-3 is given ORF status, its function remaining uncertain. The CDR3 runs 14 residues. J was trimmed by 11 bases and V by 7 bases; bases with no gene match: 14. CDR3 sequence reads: CARVKAGEEVKQFF. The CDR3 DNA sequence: TGTGCCAGAGTGAAAGCGGGAGAGGAGGTTAAGCAGTTCTTC.

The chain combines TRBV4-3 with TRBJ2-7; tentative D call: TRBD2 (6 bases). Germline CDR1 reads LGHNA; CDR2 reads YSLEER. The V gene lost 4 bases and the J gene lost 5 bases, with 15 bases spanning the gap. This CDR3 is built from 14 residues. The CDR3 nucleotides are TGCGCCAGCAGCCTACTACTAGGGAGGCACGAGCAGTACTTC. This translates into CASSLLLGRHEQYF.

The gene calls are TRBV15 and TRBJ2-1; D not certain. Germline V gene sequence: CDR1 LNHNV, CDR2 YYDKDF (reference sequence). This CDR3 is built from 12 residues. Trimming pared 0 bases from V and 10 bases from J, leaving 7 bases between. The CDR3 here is CATSRDRREQFF. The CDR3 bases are TGTGCCACCAGCAGAGATCGGCGGGAGCAGTTCTTC. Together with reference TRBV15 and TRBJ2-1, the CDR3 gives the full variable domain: DAMVIQNPRYQVTQFGKPVTLSCSQTLNHNVMYWYQQKSSQAPKLLFHYYDKDFNNEADTPDNFQSRRPNTSFCFLDIRSPGLGDTAMYLCATSRDRREQFFGPGTRLTVL.

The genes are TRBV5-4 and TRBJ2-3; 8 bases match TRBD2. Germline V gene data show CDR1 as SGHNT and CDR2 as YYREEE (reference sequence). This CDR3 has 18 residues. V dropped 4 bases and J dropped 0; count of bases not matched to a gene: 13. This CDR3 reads CASSREGGIRDSTDTQYF. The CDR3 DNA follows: TGTGCCAGCAGCCGGGAGGGCGGGATCCGGGACAGCACAGATACGCAGTATTTT.

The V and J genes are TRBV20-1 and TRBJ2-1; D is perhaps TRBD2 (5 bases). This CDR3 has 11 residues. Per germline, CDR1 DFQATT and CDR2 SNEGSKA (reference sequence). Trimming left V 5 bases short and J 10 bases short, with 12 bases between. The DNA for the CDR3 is TGCAGTGCTCCGGAGGTCGGGGAGCAGTTCTTC. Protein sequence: CSAPEVGEQFF.

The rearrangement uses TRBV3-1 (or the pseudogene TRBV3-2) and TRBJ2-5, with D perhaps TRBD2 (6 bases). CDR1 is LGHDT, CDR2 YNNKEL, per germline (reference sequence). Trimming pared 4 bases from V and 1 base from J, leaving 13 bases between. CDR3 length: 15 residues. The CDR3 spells CASSPLTSAQETQYF. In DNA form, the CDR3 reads TGTGCCAGCAGCCCCTTGACTAGTGCCCAAGAGACCCAGTACTTC.

CDR3 sequence (DNA): TGTGCCAGCAGCACTCGCGCAGATACGCAGTATTTT. It codes for CASSTRADTQYF. The chain has TRBV7-2 and TRBJ2-3; D unresolved. This CDR3 is 12 amino acids long. Germline values: CDR1 SGHTA, CDR2 FQGNSA. Trimming took 5 bases from V and 4 from J, leaving 7 bases between them.

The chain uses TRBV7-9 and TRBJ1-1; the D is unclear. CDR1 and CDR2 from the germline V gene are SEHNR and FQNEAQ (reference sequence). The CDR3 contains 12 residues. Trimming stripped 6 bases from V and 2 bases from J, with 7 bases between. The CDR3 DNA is TGTGCCAGCAGACACGATAACACTGAAGCTTTCTTT. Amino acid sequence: CASRHDNTEAFF.

Here the CDR3 reads CASSLGQGRIAKNIQYF. The CDR3 nucleotides are TGTGCCAGCAGCCTCGGACAGGGGCGGATAGCCAAAAACATTCAGTACTTC. The rearrangement uses TRBV7-8 and TRBJ2-4; 9 bases fit TRBD1. CDR1 and CDR2 from the germline V gene are SGHVS and FQNEAQ. J gave up 0 bases and V 5 bases, and 8 bases lay outside the gene matches. The CDR3 consists of 17 residues. The full variable domain, completed using reference TRBV7-8 and TRBJ2-4, is GAGVSQSPRYKVAKRGQDVALRCDPISGHVSLFWYQQALGQGPEFLTYFQNEAQLDKSGLPSDRFFAERPEGSVSTLKIQRTQQEDSAVYLCASSLGQGRIAKNIQYFGAGTRLSVL.

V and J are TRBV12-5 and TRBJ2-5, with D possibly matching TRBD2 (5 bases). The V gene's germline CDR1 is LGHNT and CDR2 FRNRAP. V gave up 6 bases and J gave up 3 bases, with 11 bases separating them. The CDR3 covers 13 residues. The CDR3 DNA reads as TGTGCTAGTGGCCCGGGGATTAAAGAGACCCAGTACTTC. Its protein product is CASGPGIKETQYF. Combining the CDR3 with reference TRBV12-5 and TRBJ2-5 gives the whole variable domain DARVTQTPRHKVTEMGQEVTMRCQPILGHNTVFWYRQTMMQGLELLAYFRNRAPLDDSGMPKDRFSAEMPDATLATLKIQPSEPRDSAVYFCASGPGIKETQYFGPGTRLLVL.

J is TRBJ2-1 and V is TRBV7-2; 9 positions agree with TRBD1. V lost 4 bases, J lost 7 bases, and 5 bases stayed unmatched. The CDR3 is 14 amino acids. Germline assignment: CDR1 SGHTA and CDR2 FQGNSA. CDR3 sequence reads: CASSSRQGGNEQFF. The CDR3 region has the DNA TGTGCCAGCAGCTCACGACAGGGGGGAAATGAGCAGTTCTTC.

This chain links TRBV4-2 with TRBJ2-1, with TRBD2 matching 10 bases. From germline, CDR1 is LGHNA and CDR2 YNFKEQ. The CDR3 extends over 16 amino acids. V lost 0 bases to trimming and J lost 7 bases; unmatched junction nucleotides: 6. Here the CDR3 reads CASSQEASGSFNEQFF. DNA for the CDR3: TGTGCCAGCAGCCAAGAGGCTAGCGGGAGCTTTAATGAGCAGTTCTTC.